This is a list of T cell receptor beta chains from one sample in a study of blood T cell repertoires in COVID-19. Profiled with immunoSEQ multiplex PCR; TCRdb holds only in-frame clones, not every one. This table holds about 170,000 clones, approximately 82% found once. Source material: PBMCs or T cells enriched from blood (not recorded which). The receptors were gathered from a woman aged 45-59 years who had recovered from COVID-19. Each CDR3 is given with its conserved first and last residue.

TRBV5-1	CASSLLGSGAGELFF
TRBV5-1	CASRAGPPDTQYF
TRBV10-3	CAISVGTNYGYTF
TRBV6-5	CASSTTGPLDGYTF
TRBV24-1	CATSDSRGPTYGYTF
TRBV30	CAWSALSYNEQFF
TRBV5-4	CASRLAGGLYNEQFF
TRBV5-1	CASHEPDNEQFF
TRBV19	CASSGRTSGSSNEQFF
TRBV28	CASSLPIDRAEAFF
TRBV30	CAWSPGGRTPNEKLFF
TRBV7-8	CASSPLAQETQYF
TRBV5-1	CASSLEGRSSTDTQYF
TRBV7-2	CASSSQGATPGTEAFF
TRBV5-1	CASSLGQAQETQYF
TRBV5-1	CASSVTGNTEAFF
TRBV14	CASSQDGWDSDYNSPLHF
TRBV7-2	CASSRRTGNQETQYF
TRBV27	CASRPYSRGMNTEAFF
TRBV7-2	CASSLSLAGTGELFF
TRBV5-1	CASSLDSTNEKLFF
TRBV12-3/TRBV12-4	CASGGTNTGELFF
TRBV27	CASSSLRGETNQPQHF
TRBV11-2	CASSSVDTLQGQPQHF
TRBV30	CAFFGFNYGYTF
TRBV6-5	CASRPRPNEKLFF
TRBV2	CASTLEAADGANVLTF
TRBV30	CAWGQQQETQYF
TRBV2	CASTMGRVDTQYF
TRBV7-9	CASSPSGVGRAGYTF
TRBV3-1/TRBV3-2	CASSPRTDLNYGYTF
TRBV5-1	CASSPSGPLSNQPQHF
TRBV19	CASSTDRDGYGYTF
TRBV18	CASSLDRVEEKLFF
TRBV27	CASSYRPSNQPQHF
TRBV7-9	CASSSPRLARETQYF